Below, one T cell receptor (beta chain) is given with its context. Its specificity is not known. This sample stems from a study of T cell responses to AZD1222 COVID-19 vaccine. The overall study: Both about-4-week and about-12-week second-dose recipients were combined. Study-level findings and limits: CD4 TCRs linked to vaccination spanned spike, dominating at 160-218 and 743-854.

V was clipped by 7 bases and J by 2 bases, with 12 bases between them. This CDR3 has 14 residues. Germline CDR1 reads SGHRS; CDR2 reads YFSETQ. Some clones are missing from TCRdb's copy, which holds only in-frame ones; the method was immunoSEQ multiplex PCR. Here the sample spans 150,000 to 200,000 clones, 92% being singletons. J is TRBJ2-2 and V is TRBV5-1, with D tentatively TRBD1 (5 bases). This TCR was sampled from an adult in good health. Sequenced material: peripheral blood, taken on day 0 of AZD1222 vaccination. The chain's CDR3 is CASGLQVNTGELFF. CDR3 DNA: TGCGCCAGCGGATTACAGGTTAACACCGGGGAGCTGTTTTTT. The whole variable domain, remainder taken from reference TRBV5-1 and TRBJ2-2, is KAGVTQTPRYLIKTRGQQVTLSCSPISGHRSVSWYQQTPGQGLQFLFEYFSETQRNKGNFPGRFSGRQFSNSRSEMNVSTLELGDSALYLCASGLQVNTGELFFGEGSRLTVL.